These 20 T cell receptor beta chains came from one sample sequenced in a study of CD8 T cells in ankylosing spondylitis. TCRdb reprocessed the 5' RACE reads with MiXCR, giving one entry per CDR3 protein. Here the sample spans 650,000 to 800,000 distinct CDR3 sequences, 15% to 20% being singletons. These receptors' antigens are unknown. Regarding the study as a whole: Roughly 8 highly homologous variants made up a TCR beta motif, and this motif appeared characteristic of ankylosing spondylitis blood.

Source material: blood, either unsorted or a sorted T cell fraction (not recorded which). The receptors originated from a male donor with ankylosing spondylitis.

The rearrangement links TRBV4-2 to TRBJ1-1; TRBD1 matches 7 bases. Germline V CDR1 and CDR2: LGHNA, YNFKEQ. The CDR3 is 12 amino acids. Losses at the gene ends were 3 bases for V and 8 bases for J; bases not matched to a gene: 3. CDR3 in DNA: TGTGCCAGCAGCCATAGGGGGCTGGAAGCTTTCTTT. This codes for CASSHRGLEAFF.

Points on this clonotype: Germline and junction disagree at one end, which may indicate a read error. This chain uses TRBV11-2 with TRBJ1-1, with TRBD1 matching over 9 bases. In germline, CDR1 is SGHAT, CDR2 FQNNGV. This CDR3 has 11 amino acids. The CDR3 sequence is CASSLERTGVF. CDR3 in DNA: TGTGCCAGCAGCTTAGAGCGGACAGGGGTTTTT.

The CDR3, as DNA: TGTGCCAGCAGTGGAACGACAGGGGGCGAGGCTGAAGCTTTCTTT. Protein product: CASSGTTGGEAEAFF. The rearrangement joins TRBV12-3 or TRBV12-4 to TRBJ1-1; 10 positions agree with TRBD1. Trimming removed 5 bases from V and 6 bases from J; junction bases left unmatched: 9. There are 15 residues in the CDR3.

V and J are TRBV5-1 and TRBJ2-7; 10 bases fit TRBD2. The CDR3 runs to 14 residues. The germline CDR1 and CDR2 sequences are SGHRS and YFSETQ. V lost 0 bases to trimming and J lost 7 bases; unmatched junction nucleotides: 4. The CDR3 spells CASSLEGTSEEQYF. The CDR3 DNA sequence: TGCGCCAGCAGCTTGGAAGGGACTAGCGAGGAGCAGTACTTC.

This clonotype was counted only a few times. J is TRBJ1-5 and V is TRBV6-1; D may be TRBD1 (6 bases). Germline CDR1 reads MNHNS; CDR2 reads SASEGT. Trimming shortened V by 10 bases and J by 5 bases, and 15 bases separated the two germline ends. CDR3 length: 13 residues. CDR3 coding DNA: TGTGCCACCGATCGACAGGTTGATCAGCCCCAGCATTTT. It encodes CATDRQVDQPQHF.

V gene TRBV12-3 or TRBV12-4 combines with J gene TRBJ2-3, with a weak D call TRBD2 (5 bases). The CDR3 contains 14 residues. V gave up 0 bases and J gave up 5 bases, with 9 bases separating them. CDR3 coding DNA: TGTGCCAGCAGTTTAGCTCAACTAGTAGATACGCAGTATTTT. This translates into CASSLAQLVDTQYF.

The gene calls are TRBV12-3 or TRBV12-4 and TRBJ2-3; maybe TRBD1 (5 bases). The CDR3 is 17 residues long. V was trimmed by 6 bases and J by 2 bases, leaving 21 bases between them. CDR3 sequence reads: CASSRMSHYGATDTQYF. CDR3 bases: TGTGCCAGCAGCCGGATGTCTCATTATGGGGCCACAGATACGCAGTATTTT.

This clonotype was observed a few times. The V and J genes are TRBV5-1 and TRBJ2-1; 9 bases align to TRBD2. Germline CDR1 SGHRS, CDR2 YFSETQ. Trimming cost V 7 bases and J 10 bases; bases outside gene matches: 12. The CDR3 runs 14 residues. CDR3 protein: CASSGGGASEEQFF. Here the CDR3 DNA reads TGCGCCAGCTCCGGCGGGGGGGCTTCGGAGGAGCAGTTCTTC.

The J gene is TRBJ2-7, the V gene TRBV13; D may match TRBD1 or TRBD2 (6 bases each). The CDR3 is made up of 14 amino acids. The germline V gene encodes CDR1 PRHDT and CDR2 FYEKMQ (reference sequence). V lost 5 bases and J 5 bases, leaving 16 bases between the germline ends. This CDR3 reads CASSLSGAGDEQYF. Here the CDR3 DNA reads TGTGCCAGCAGCCTTTCGGGGGCTGGAGACGAGCAGTACTTC.

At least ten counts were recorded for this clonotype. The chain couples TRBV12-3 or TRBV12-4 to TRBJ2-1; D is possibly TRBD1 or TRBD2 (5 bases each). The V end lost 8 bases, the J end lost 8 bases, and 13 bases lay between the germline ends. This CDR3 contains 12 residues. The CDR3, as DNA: TGTGCCAGCGCCCAAGTGGGGGATGAGCAGTTCTTC. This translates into CASAQVGDEQFF.

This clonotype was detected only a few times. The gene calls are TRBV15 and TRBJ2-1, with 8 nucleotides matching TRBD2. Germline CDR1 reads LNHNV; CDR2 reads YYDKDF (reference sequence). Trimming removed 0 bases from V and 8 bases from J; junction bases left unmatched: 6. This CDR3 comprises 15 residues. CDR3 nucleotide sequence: TGTGCCACCAGCAGAGATTCGGGAGGGCCTTATGAGCAGTTCTTC. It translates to CATSRDSGGPYEQFF.

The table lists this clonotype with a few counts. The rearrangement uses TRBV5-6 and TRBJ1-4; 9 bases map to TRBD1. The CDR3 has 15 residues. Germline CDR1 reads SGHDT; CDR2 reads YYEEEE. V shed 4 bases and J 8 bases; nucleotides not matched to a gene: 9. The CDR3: CASSHGTGNSEKLFF. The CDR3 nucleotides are TGTGCCAGCAGCCACGGGACAGGGAATTCAGAAAAACTGTTTTTT.

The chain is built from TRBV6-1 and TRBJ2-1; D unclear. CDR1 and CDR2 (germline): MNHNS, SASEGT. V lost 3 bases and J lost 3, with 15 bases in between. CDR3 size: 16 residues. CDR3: CASSENFLSLYNEQFF. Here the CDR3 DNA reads TGTGCCAGCAGTGAGAATTTTCTGTCCCTCTACAATGAGCAGTTCTTC.

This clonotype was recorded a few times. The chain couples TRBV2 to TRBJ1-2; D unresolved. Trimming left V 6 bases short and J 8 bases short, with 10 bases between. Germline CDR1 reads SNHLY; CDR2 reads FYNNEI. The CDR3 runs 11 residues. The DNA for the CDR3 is TGTGCCAGCAGCCTCCAGCGGGGCTACACCTTC. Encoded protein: CASSLQRGYTF.

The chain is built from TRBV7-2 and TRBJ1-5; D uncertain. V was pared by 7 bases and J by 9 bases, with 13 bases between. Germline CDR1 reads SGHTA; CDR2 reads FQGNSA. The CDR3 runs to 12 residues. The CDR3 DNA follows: TGTGCCAGCAATGACCGACGGGGGCCCCAGCATTTT. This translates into CASNDRRGPQHF. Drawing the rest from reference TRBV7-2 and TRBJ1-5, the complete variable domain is GAGVSQSPSNKVTEKGKDVELRCDPISGHTALYWYRQSLGQGLEFLIYFQGNSAPDKSGLPSDRFSAERTGGSVSTLTIQRTQQEDSAVYLCASNDRRGPQHFGDGTRLSIL.

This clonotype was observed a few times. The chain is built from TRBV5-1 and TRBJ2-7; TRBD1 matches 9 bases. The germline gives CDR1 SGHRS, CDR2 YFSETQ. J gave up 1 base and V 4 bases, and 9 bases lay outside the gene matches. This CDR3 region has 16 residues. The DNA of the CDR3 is TGCGCCAGCAGCCCTAAGACAGGGGGAAGTTCCTACGAGCAGTACTTC. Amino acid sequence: CASSPKTGGSSYEQYF.

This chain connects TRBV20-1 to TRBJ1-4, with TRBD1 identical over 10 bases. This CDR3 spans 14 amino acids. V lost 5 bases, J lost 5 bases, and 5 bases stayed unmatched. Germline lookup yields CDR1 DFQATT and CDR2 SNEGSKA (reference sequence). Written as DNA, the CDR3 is TGCAGTGCTGGACGACAGGGGGCAAATGAAAAACTGTTTTTT. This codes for CSAGRQGANEKLFF.

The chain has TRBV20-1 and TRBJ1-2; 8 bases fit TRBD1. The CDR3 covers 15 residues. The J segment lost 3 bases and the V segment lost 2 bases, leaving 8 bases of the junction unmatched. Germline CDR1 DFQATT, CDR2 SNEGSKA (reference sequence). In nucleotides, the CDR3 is TGCAGTGCTAGACCAACGACAGGGGAGGACTATGGCTACACCTTC. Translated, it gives CSARPTTGEDYGYTF.

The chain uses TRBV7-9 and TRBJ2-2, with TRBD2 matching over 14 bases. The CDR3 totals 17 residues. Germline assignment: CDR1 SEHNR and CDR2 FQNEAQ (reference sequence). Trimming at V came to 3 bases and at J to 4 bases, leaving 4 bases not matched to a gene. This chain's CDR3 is CASSLTSGRAITGELFF. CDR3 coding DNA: TGTGCCAGCAGCTTGACTAGCGGGAGGGCAATCACCGGGGAGCTGTTTTTT.

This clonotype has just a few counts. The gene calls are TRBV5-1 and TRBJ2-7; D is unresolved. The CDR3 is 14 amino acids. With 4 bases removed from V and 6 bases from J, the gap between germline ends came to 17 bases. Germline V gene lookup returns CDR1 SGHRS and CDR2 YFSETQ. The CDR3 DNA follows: TGCGCCAGCAGCCGGACCAGCGACGCGAGCGAGCAGTACTTC. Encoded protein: CASSRTSDASEQYF.